This TCR beta chain appears in the sequencing data of a study of radiotherapy plus CTLA-4 blockade in lung cancer. Study-wide background: For 15% to 20% of patients, objective responses occurred, and roughly 30% had disease control. Study-wide points: After radiotherapy and ipilimumab, tumor-derived clones expanded in peripheral blood. Early shifts in blood T cell clones, with interferon-beta, reportedly predicted response best.

Using immunoSEQ multiplex PCR, the repertoire was profiled, and TCRdb retains in-frame clones only, with some absent. The sample holds tens of thousands of clones, approximately 80% seen once. As concerns this clone: Its specificity is unknown.

The CDR3 sequence is 13 residues long. Germline-derived CDR1 and CDR2 are MNHNS and SASEGT. Unmatched junction bases numbered 5, after V lost 6 bases and J lost 6 bases. Ipilimumab-mediated CTLA-4 blockade plus focal radiation was given to patients having chemo-refractory metastatic non-small-cell lung cancer. The source was peripheral blood, collected from a patient treated with radiotherapy plus ipilimumab. The J gene is TRBJ1-1, the V gene TRBV6-1, with TRBD1 identical over 9 bases. This TCR was recovered from a human donor with non-small cell lung cancer who had a complete response to radiotherapy plus ipilimumab. The DNA for the CDR3 is TGTGCCAGCAGGTTGACAGGGGGGGCTGAAGCTTTCTTT. Translating gives CASRLTGGAEAFF.